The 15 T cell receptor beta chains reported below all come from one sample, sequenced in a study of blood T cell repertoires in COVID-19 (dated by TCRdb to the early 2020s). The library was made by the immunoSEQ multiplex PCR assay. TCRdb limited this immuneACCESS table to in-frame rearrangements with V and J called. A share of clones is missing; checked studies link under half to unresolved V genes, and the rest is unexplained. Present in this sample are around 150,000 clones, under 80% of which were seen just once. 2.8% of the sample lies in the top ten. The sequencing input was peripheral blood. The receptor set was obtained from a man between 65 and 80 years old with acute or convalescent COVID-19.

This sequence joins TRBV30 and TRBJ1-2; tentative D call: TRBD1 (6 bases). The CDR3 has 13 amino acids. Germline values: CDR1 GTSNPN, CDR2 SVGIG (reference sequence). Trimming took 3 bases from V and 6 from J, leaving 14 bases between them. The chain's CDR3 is CAWSPGRGDGYTF. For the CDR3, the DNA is TGTGCCTGGAGCCCGGGCAGGGGTGATGGCTACACCTTC.

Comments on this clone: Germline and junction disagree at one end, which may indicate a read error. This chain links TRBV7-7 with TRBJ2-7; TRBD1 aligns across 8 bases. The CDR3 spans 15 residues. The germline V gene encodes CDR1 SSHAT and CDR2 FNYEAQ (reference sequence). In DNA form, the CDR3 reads TGTGCTAGCAGCGCGGGACAGGCGAGCTCCTACGAGCAGTACTTC. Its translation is CASSAGQASSYEQYF.

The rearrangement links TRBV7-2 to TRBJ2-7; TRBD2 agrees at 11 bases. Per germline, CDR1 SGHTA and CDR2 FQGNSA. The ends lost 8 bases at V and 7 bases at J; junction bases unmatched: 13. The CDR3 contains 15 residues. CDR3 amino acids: CASRAILAGAREQYF. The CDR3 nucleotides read TGTGCCAGCCGGGCAATACTAGCGGGAGCTCGGGAGCAGTACTTC. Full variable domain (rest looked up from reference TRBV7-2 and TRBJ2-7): GAGVSQSPSNKVTEKGKDVELRCDPISGHTALYWYRQSLGQGLEFLIYFQGNSAPDKSGLPSDRFSAERTGGSVSTLTIQRTQQEDSAVYLCASRAILAGAREQYFGPGTRLTVT.

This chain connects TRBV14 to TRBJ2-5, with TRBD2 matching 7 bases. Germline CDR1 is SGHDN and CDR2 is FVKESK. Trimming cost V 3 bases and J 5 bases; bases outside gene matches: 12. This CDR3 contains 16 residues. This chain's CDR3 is CASSHLLASNAETQYF. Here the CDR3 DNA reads TGTGCCAGCAGCCACCTACTAGCGTCCAACGCGGAGACCCAGTACTTC. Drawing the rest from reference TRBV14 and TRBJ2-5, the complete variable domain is EAGVTQFPSHSVIEKGQTVTLRCDPISGHDNLYWYRRVMGKEIKFLLHFVKESKQDESGMPNNRFLAERTGGTYSTLKVQPAELEDSGVYFCASSHLLASNAETQYFGPGTRLLVL.

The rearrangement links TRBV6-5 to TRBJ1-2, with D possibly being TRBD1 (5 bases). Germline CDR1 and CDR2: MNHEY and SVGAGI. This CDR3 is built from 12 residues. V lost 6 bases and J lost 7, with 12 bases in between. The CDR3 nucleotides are TGTGCCAGCAGGGACCAGGGTAGTGGCTACACCTTC. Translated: CASRDQGSGYTF.

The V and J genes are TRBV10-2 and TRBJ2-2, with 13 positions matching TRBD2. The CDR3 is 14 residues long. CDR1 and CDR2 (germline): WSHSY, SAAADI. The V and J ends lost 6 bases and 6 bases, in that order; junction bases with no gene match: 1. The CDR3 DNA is TGCGCCAGCAGGACTAGCGGGGGGTCCGGGGAGCTGTTTTTT. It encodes CASRTSGGSGELFF.

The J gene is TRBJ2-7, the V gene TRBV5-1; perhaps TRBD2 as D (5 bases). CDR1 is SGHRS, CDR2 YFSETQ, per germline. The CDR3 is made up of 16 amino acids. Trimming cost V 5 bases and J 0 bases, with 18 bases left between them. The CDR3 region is CASRPERGAYSYEQYF. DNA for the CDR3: TGCGCCAGCAGGCCGGAACGGGGTGCTTACTCCTACGAGCAGTACTTC.

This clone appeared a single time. CDR3 loop: CASSLIGTGTYGYTF. The CDR3 DNA reads as TGTGCCAGCAGCTTAATAGGGACAGGAACTTATGGCTACACCTTC. The chain recombines TRBV7-8 with TRBJ1-2; 8 bases fit TRBD1. The germline CDR1 and CDR2 sequences are SGHVS and FQNEAQ. CDR3 length equals 15 residues. Trimming cost V 2 bases and J 5 bases; bases outside gene matches: 7.

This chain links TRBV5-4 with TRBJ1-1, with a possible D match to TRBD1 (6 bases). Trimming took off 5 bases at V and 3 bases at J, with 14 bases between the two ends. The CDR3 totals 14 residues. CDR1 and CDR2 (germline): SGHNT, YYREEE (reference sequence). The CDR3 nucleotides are TGTGCCAGCAGGGTTACAGGGTTCGACACTGAAGCTTTCTTT. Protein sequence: CASRVTGFDTEAFF.

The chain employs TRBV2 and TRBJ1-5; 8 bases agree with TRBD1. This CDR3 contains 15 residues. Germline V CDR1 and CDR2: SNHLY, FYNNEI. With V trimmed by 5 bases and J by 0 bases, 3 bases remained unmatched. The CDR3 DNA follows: TGTGCCAGCAGTAACGGACAGGGTAGCAATCAGCCCCAGCATTTT. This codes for CASSNGQGSNQPQHF.

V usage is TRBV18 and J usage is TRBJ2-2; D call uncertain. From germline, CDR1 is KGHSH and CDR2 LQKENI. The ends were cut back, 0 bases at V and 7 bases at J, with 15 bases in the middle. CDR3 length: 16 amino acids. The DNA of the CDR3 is TGTGCCAGCTCACCACCGTGGTCTAGGTCGGTCGGGGAGCTGTTTTTT. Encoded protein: CASSPPWSRSVGELFF. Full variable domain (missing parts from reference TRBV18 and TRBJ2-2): NAGVMQNPRHLVRRRGQEARLRCSPMKGHSHVYWYRQLPEEGLKFMVYLQKENIIDESGMPKERFSAEFPKEGPSILRIQQVVRGDSAAYFCASSPPWSRSVGELFFGEGSRLTVL.

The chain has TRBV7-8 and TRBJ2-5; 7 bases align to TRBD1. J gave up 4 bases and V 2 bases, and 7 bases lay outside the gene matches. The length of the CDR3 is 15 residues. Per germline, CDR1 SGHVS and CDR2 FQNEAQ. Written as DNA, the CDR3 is TGTGCCAGCAGCTTAACCCCTCCAGGGGGAGAGACCCAGTACTTC. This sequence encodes CASSLTPPGGETQYF. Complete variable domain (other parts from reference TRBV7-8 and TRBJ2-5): GAGVSQSPRYKVAKRGQDVALRCDPISGHVSLFWYQQALGQGPEFLTYFQNEAQLDKSGLPSDRFFAERPEGSVSTLKIQRTQQEDSAVYLCASSLTPPGGETQYFGPGTRLLVL.

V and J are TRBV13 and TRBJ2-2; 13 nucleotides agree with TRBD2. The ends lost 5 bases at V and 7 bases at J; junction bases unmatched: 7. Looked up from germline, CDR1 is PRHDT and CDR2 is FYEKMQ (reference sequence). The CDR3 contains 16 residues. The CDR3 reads CASSTRLAGGIGELFF. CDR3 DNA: TGTGCCAGCAGCACGAGACTAGCGGGGGGTATCGGGGAGCTGTTTTTT.

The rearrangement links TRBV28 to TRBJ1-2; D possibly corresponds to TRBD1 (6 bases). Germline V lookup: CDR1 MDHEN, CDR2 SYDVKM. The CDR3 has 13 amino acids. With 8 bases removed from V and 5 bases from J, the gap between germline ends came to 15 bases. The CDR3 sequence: CASRLQGRYGYTF. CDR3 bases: TGTGCCAGCCGACTACAGGGAAGGTATGGCTACACCTTC.

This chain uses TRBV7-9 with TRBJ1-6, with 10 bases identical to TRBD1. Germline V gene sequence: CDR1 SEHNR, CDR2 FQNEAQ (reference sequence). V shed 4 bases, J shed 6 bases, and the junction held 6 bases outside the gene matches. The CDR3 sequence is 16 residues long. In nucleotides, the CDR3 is TGTGCCAGCAGCTACGAGACAGGGGGCGGTAATTCACCCCTCCACTTT. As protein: CASSYETGGGNSPLHF.